This T cell receptor (beta chain) originates from a study of T cell repertoires in cytomegalovirus infection. Study details: Matching HLA type, along with CMV infection, was indicated by public TCR beta signatures.

Turning to this clonotype: Its specificity is not known.

Whole-study findings and limits: There were HLA-C-restricted CMV-specific TCR beta clonotypes dominating the ex vivo response.

TCRdb independently ran MiXCR on the reads; one entry per CDR3 protein. The table records 150,000 to 200,000 distinct CDR3 sequences, 28% of them present only once. The CDR3 loop spans 13 amino acids. The germline CDR1 and CDR2 sequences are SGHRS and YFSETQ. V dropped 4 bases and J dropped 4 bases, with 12 bases sitting between them. The sequence was collected from a human donor in good health (CMV status not recorded). Some clones in this sample may be carry-over from other donors' samples. Input material: PBMCs. This chain joins TRBV5-1 and TRBJ2-7; D is undetermined. The CDR3 bases are TGCGCCAGCAGCCCTGAGGATGCTTACGAGCAGTACTTC. Amino acids: CASSPEDAYEQYF. Full variable domain (rest looked up from reference TRBV5-1 and TRBJ2-7): KAGVTQTPRYLIKTRGQQVTLSCSPISGHRSVSWYQQTPGQGLQFLFEYFSETQRNKGNFPGRFSGRQFSNSRSEMNVSTLELGDSALYLCASSPEDAYEQYFGPGTRLTVT.